Below, 15 T cell receptor beta chains from the same sample are listed, as sequenced in a study of blood T cells in healthy people across ages. Then a second PCR, running about 6 to 11 cycles, was carried out with a sample-barcoded 5' primer and a J-beta primer mix. Each CDR3 protein gets one entry after TCRdb re-called the 5' RACE reads with MiXCR. This sample has roughly 830,000 distinct CDR3 sequences, with 62% found just once. The sequenced material came from blood. These TCRs come from a man aged 30 to 39 in good health.

Written as DNA, the CDR3 is TGTGCCAGCAGCTTGGCGGGGTCAGGGGGGCCAAAAGAGACCCAGTACTTC. Its protein is CASSLAGSGGPKETQYF. V gene TRBV5-5 combines with J gene TRBJ2-5, with D tentatively TRBD1 (7 bases). Trimming left V 0 bases short and J 3 bases short, with 18 bases between. CDR1 and CDR2 from the germline V gene are SGHKS and YYEKEE (reference sequence). The CDR3 consists of 17 residues.

The chain joins TRBV7-2 to TRBJ2-7, with 11 bases matching TRBD2. V lost 1 base to trimming and J lost 1 base; unmatched junction nucleotides: 6. This CDR3 has 17 residues. Germline V gene data show CDR1 as SGHTA and CDR2 as FQGNSA. The CDR3 here is CASSLVFRTSGSYEQYF. The CDR3, as DNA: TGTGCCAGCAGCTTAGTCTTTAGGACTAGCGGGTCCTACGAGCAGTACTTC.

This clonotype was picked up a small number of times. The chain uses TRBV7-9 and TRBJ2-7; perhaps TRBD1 as D (5 bases). Per germline, CDR1 SEHNR and CDR2 FQNEAQ (reference sequence). V dropped 5 bases and J dropped 4 bases, with 18 bases sitting between them. The CDR3 runs 15 residues. CDR3 amino acids: CASSLAGFPPYEQYF. CDR3 nucleotide sequence: TGTGCCAGCAGCCTGGCAGGGTTTCCCCCTTACGAGCAGTACTTC.

The CDR3 here is CSATGPVAVSSYEQYF. CDR3 bases: TGCAGTGCTACAGGACCAGTGGCAGTGAGCTCCTACGAGCAGTACTTC. This chain connects TRBV20-1 to TRBJ2-7, with D hard to call. Germline lookup yields CDR1 DFQATT and CDR2 SNEGSKA (reference sequence). The CDR3 length is 16 residues. V gave up 4 bases and J gave up 0 bases, with 19 bases separating them.

V and J are TRBV9 and TRBJ2-3; TRBD1 matches at 7 bases. With 3 bases clipped from V and 6 bases from J, the junction kept 4 bases outside the gene matches. Germline V gene data show CDR1 as SGDLS and CDR2 as YYNGEE. There are 13 residues in the CDR3. CDR3 residues: CASSEQGMDTQYF. CDR3 DNA: TGTGCCAGCAGCGAACAGGGGATGGATACGCAGTATTTT.

J is TRBJ2-3 and V is TRBV7-9; 7 nucleotides align to TRBD2. The CDR3 consists of 14 residues. CDR1 is SEHNR, CDR2 FQNEAQ, per germline (reference sequence). Losses at the gene ends were 1 base for V and 6 bases for J; bases not matched to a gene: 4. CDR3 region: CASSLETSRDTQYF. CDR3 DNA sequence: TGTGCCAGCAGCTTAGAGACTAGCAGGGATACGCAGTATTTT.

The CDR3 loop reads CASSFAGNTDTQYF. CDR3 coding DNA: TGTGCCAGCAGTTTTGCCGGTAACACAGATACGCAGTATTTT. This chain joins TRBV12-3 or TRBV12-4 and TRBJ2-3; D gene uncertain. The V gene lost 3 bases and the J gene lost 2 bases, with 9 bases spanning the gap. The CDR3 consists of 14 residues.

CDR3 region: CASSSRDRGLFTEAFF. CDR3 nucleotide sequence: TGCGCCAGCAGCTCGCGGGACAGGGGGCTGTTCACTGAAGCTTTCTTT. This rearrangement joins TRBV5-1 to TRBJ1-1; 12 nucleotides line up with TRBD1. CDR3 size: 16 residues. The germline V gene encodes CDR1 SGHRS and CDR2 YFSETQ. The ends lost 3 bases at V and 4 bases at J; junction bases unmatched: 7.

The rearrangement joins TRBV7-2 to TRBJ1-1; D gene ambiguous. This CDR3 has 15 amino acids. Germline V gene data show CDR1 as SGHTA and CDR2 as FQGNSA. Trimming took 2 bases from V and 1 from J, leaving 11 bases between them. The CDR3 here is CASSLRSGRNTEAFF. The CDR3 DNA follows: TGTGCCAGCAGCTTACGCTCCGGACGGAACACTGAAGCTTTCTTT.

This sequence joins TRBV24-1 and TRBJ1-2, with a possible D match to TRBD1 (5 bases). Trimming took 4 bases from V and 8 from J, leaving 13 bases between them. The germline CDR1 and CDR2 sequences are KGHDR and SFDVKD. This CDR3 region has 13 residues. CDR3 DNA sequence: TGTGCCACCAGTGACCGGGACCATGGCGGCTACACCTTC. It encodes CATSDRDHGGYTF.

The J gene is TRBJ2-1, the V gene TRBV7-9; tentatively, D is TRBD2 (6 bases). The germline gives CDR1 SEHNR, CDR2 FQNEAQ (reference sequence). The CDR3 covers 16 residues. Trimming took off 1 base at V and 8 bases at J, with 18 bases between the two ends. CDR3 nucleotides: TGTGCCAGCAGCTTAGATTTGGGACTCCAGGACGATGAGCAGTTCTTC. Protein: CASSLDLGLQDDEQFF.

The genes are TRBV30 and TRBJ1-4; D perhaps matches TRBD1 (6 bases). Germline lookup yields CDR1 GTSNPN and CDR2 SVGIG (reference sequence). V dropped 7 bases and J dropped 0 bases, with 15 bases sitting between them. The CDR3 is made up of 15 amino acids. The CDR3 region has the DNA TGTGCCTCCCAGGTGGGGGGCACAACTAATGAAAAACTGTTTTTT. Protein sequence: CASQVGGTTNEKLFF.

V gene TRBV5-5 combines with J gene TRBJ1-2; D is unresolved. The CDR3 loop spans 10 amino acids. The V gene lost 6 bases and the J gene lost 5 bases, with 5 bases spanning the gap. Germline CDR1 is SGHKS and CDR2 is YYEKEE (reference sequence). The CDR3 sequence is CASNSYGYTF. CDR3 coding DNA: TGTGCCAGCAACAGTTATGGCTACACCTTC.

This chain joins TRBV24-1 and TRBJ2-4; tentatively, D is TRBD1 or TRBD2 (5 bases each). Germline values: CDR1 KGHDR, CDR2 SFDVKD. This CDR3 region has 12 residues. V was clipped by 10 bases and J by 7 bases, with 13 bases between them. The CDR3 region is CATRGASNIQYF. The CDR3 nucleotides read TGTGCCACTAGAGGGGCGAGCAACATTCAGTACTTC.

The J gene is TRBJ2-7, the V gene TRBV12-3 or TRBV12-4, with D tentatively TRBD1 or TRBD2 (5 bases each). This CDR3 has 15 residues. The V and J ends lost 6 bases and 2 bases respectively, with 17 bases between them. The CDR3 loop is CASRFTMGDPYEQYF. The CDR3 bases are TGTGCCAGCAGGTTTACTATGGGGGACCCCTACGAGCAGTACTTC.